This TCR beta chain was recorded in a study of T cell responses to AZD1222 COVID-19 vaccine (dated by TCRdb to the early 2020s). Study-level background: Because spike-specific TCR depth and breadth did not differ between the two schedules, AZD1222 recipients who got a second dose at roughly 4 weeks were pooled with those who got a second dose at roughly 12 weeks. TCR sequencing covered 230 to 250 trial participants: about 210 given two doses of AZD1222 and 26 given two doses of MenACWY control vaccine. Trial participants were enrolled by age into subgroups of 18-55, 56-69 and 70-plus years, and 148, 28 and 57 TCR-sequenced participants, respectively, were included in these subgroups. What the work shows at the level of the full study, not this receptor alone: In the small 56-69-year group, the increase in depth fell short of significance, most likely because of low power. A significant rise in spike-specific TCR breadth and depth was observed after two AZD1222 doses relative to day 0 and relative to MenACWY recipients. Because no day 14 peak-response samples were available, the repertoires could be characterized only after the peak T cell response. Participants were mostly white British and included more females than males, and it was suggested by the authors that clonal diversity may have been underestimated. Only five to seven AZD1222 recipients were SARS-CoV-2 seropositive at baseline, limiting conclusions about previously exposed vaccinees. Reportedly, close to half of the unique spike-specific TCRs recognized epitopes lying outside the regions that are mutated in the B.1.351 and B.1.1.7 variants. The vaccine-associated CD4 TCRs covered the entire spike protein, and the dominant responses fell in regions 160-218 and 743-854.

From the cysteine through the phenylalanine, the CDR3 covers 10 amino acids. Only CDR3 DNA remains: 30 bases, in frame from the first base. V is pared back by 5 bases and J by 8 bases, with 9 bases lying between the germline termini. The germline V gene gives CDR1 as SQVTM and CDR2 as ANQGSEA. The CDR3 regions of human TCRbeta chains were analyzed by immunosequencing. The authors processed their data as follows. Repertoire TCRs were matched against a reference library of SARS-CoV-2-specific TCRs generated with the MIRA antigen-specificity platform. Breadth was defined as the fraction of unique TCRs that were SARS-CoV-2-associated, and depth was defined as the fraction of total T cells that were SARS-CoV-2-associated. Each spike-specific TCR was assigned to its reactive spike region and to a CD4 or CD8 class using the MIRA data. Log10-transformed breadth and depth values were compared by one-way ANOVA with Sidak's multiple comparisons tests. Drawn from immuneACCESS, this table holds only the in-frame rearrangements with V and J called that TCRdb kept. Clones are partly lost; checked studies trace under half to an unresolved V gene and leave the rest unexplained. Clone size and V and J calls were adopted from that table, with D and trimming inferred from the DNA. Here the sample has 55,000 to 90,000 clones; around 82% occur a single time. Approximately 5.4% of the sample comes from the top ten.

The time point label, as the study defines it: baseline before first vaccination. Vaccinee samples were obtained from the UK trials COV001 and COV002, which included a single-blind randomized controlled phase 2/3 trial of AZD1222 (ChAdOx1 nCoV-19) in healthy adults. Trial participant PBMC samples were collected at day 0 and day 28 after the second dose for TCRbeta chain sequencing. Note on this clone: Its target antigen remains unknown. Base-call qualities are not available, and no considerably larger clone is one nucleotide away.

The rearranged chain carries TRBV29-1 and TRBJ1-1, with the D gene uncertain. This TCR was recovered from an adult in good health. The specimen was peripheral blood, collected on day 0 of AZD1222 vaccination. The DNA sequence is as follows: TGCAGCGTTAGGCGGGAGGAAGCTTTCTTT. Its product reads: CSVRREEAFF.